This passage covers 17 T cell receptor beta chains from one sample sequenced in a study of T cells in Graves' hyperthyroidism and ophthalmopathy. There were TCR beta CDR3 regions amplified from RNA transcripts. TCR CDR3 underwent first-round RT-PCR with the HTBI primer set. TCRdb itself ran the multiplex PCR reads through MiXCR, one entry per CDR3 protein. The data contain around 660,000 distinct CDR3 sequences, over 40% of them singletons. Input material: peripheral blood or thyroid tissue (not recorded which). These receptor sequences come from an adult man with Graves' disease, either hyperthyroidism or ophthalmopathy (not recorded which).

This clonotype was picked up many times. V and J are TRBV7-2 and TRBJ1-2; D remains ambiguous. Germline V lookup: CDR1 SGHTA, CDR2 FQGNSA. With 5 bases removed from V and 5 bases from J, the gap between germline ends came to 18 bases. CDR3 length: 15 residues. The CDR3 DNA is TGTGCCAGCAGCCTAGGAGGTATGAGAAGTTATGGCTACACCTTC. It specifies CASSLGGMRSYGYTF. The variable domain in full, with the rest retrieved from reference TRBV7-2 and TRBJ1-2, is GAGVSQSPSNKVTEKGKDVELRCDPISGHTALYWYRQSLGQGLEFLIYFQGNSAPDKSGLPSDRFSAERTGGSVSTLTIQRTQQEDSAVYLCASSLGGMRSYGYTFGSGTRLTVV.

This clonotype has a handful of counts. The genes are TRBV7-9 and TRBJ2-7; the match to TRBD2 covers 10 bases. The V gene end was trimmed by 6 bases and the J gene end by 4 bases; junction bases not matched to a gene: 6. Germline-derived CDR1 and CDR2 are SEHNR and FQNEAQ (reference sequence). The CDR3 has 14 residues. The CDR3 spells CASSHLAGVYEQYF. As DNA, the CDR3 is TGTGCCAGCAGTCATCTAGCGGGAGTGTACGAGCAGTACTTC.

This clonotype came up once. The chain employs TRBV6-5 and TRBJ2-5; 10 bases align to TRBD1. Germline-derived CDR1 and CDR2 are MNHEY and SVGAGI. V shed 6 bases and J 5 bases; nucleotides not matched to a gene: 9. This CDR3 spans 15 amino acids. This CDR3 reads CASRPGTGVGETQYF. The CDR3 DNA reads TGTGCCAGCAGGCCAGGGACAGGGGTGGGGGAGACCCAGTACTTC.

The CDR3 sequence: CATSAGSGRETQYF. The CDR3 DNA reads as TGTGCCACCAGTGCGGGTAGCGGGAGGGAGACCCAGTACTTC. V usage is TRBV24-1 and J usage is TRBJ2-5; 10 bases are a match to TRBD2. Germline V CDR1 and CDR2: KGHDR, SFDVKD. CDR3 length: 14 residues. Losses at the gene ends were 5 bases for V and 5 bases for J; bases not matched to a gene: 4.

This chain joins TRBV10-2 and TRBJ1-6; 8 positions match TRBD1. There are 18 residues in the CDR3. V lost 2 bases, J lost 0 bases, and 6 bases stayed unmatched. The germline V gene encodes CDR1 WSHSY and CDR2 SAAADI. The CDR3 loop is CASSEAQGGSSYNSPLHF. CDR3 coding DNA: TGCGCCAGCAGTGAGGCACAGGGGGGGAGCTCCTATAATTCACCCCTCCACTTT.

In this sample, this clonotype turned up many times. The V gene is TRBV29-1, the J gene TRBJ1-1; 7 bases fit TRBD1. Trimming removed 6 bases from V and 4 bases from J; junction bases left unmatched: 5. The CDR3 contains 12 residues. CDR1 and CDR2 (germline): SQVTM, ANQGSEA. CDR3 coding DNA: TGCAGCGTAATGACAGGGATCACTGAAGCTTTCTTT. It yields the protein CSVMTGITEAFF. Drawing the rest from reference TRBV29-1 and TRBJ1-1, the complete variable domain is SAVISQKPSRDICQRGTSLTIQCQVDSQVTMMFWYRQQPGQSLTLIATANQGSEATYESGFVIDKFPISRPNLTFSTLTVSNMSPEDSSIYLCSVMTGITEAFFGQGTRLTVV.

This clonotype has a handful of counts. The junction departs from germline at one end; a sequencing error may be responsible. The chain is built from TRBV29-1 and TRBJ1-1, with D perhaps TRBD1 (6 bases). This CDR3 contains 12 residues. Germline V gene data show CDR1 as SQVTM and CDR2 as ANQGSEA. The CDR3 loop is CASSPLRDKAFF. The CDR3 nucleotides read TGTGCCAGCAGTCCCCTCCGGGACAAGGCCTTCTTT.

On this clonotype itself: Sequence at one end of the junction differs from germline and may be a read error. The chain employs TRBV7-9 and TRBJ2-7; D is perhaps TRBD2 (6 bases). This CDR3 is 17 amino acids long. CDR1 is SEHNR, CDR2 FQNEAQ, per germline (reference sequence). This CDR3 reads CASSHLLFGGTSYEQYF. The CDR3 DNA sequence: TGCGCCAGCAGCCACCTTCTTTTCGGCGGGACTTCCTACGAGCAGTACTTC. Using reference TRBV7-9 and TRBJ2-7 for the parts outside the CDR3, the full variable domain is DTGVSQNPRHKITKRGQNVTFRCDPISEHNRLYWYRQTLGQGPEFLTYFQNEAQLEKSRLLSDRFSAERPKGSFSTLEIQRTEQGDSAMYLCASSHLLFGGTSYEQYFGPGTRLTVT.

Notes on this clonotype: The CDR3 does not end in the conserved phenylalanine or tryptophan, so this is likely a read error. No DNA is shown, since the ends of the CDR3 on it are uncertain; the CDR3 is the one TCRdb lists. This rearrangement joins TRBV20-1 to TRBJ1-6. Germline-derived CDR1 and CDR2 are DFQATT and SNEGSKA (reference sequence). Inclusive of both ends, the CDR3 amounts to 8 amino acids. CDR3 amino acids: CSARWQTS.

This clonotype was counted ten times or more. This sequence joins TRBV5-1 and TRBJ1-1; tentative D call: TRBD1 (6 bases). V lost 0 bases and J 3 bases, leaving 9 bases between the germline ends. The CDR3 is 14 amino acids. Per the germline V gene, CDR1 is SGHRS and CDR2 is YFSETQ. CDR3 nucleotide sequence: TGCGCCAGCAGCTTGGCAGGACAGTACACTGAAGCTTTCTTT. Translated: CASSLAGQYTEAFF.

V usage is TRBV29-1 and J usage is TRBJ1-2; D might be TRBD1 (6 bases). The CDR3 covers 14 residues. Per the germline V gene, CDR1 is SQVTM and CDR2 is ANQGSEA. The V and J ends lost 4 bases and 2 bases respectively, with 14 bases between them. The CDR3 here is CSVVTGNGNYGYTF. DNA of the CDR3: TGCAGCGTTGTCACAGGGAACGGAAACTATGGCTACACCTTC.

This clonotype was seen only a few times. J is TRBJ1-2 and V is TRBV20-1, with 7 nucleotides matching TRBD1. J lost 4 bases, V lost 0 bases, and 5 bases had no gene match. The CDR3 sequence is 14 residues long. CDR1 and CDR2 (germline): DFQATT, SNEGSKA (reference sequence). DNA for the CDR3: TGCAGTGCTAGAGATCAAGGGGGCGCCTATGGCTACACCTTC. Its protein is CSARDQGGAYGYTF.

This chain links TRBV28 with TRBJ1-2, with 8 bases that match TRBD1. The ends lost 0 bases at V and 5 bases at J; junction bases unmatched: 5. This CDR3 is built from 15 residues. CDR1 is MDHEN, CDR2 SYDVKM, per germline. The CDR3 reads CASSLWDRAEYGYTF. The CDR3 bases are TGTGCCAGCAGTTTATGGGACAGGGCAGAGTATGGCTACACCTTC.

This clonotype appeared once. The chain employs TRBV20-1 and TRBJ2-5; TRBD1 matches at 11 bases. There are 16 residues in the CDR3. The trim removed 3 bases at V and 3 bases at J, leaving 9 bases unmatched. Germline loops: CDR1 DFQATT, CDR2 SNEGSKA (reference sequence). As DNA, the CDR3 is TGCAGTGCTAGCGAGGACAGGGGGCGCTTCGAAGAGACCCAGTACTTC. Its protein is CSASEDRGRFEETQYF.

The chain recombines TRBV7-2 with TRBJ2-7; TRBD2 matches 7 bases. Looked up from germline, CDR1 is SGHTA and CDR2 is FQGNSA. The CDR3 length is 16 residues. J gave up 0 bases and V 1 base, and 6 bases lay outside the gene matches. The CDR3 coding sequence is TGTGCCAGCAGCTTAGTTGGGAGGGCCCCCTCCTACGAGCAGTACTTC. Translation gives CASSLVGRAPSYEQYF.

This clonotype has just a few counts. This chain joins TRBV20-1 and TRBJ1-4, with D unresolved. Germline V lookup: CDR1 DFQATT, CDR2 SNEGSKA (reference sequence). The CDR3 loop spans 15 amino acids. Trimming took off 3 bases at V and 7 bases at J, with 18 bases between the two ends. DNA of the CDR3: TGCAGTGCTAGGGGGAGAGTGGTGGACGGTGAAAAACTGTTTTTT. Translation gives CSARGRVVDGEKLFF.

The CDR3 region is CASSPPSTRRGETQYF. In DNA, the CDR3 is TGTGCCAGCAGCCCCCCGTCGACTAGGAGGGGAGAGACCCAGTACTTC. The chain employs TRBV6-6 and TRBJ2-5; the D gene is possibly TRBD2 (6 bases). This CDR3 contains 16 residues. Looked up from germline, CDR1 is MNHNY and CDR2 is SVGAGI (reference sequence). V lost 6 bases and J 4 bases, leaving 21 bases between the germline ends.